Each of the 3 T cell receptor beta chains below was sequenced from the same sample in a study of control samples from healthy donors and cancer patients. Method: immunoSEQ multiplex PCR; TCRdb's copy keeps in-frame clones and lacks some. The sample consists of approximately 94,000 clones, less than 90% of them appearing once. The source material was blood. The receptors here all came from a woman aged 50 to 60 in good health.

This clone is a singleton in its sample. The gene calls are TRBV10-2 and TRBJ1-5; D is unresolved. V lost 3 bases and J 0 bases, leaving 3 bases between the germline ends. CDR3 length equals 13 residues. Germline assignment: CDR1 WSHSY and CDR2 SAAADI. The CDR3 is CASSETSNQPQHF. The CDR3 region has the DNA TGCGCCAGCAGTGAAACTAGCAATCAGCCCCAGCATTTT.

The chain has TRBV7-2 and TRBJ2-7, with 7 bases fitting TRBD1. CDR3 length equals 16 residues. Germline V gene lookup returns CDR1 SGHTA and CDR2 FQGNSA. The J segment lost 0 bases and the V segment lost 5 bases, leaving 10 bases of the junction unmatched. The CDR3 sequence is CASSPYGTARSYEQYF. The DNA for the CDR3 is TGTGCCAGCAGCCCATACGGGACAGCCCGCTCCTACGAGCAGTACTTC. The full variable domain, completed using reference TRBV7-2 and TRBJ2-7, is GAGVSQSPSNKVTEKGKDVELRCDPISGHTALYWYRQSLGQGLEFLIYFQGNSAPDKSGLPSDRFSAERTGGSVSTLTIQRTQQEDSAVYLCASSPYGTARSYEQYFGPGTRLTVT.

The V gene is TRBV7-2, the J gene TRBJ2-5; weak D call: TRBD2 (5 bases). This CDR3 has 14 residues. Trimming removed 0 bases at V and 5 bases at J, with 10 bases between. CDR1 and CDR2 from the germline V gene are SGHTA and FQGNSA. Here the CDR3 reads CASSLAGVRETQYF. In DNA, the CDR3 is TGTGCCAGCAGCTTAGCGGGAGTAAGGGAGACCCAGTACTTC.